The 19 T cell receptor beta chains presented below share a single source sample, sequenced in a study of blood T cell repertoires in COVID-19. Assay: immunoSEQ multiplex PCR; the TCRdb copy retains only in-frame clones and omits some. The data show under 150,000 clones, around 90% seen once. What was sequenced was peripheral blood. All receptors derive from a human donor in a cohort sampled during active COVID-19.

V usage is TRBV6-5 and J usage is TRBJ1-2; 7 bases are a match to TRBD1. The CDR3 has 13 amino acids. J gave up 8 bases and V 1 base, and 4 bases lay outside the gene matches. Germline-derived CDR1 and CDR2 are MNHEY and SVGAGI. The CDR3 nucleotides read TGTGCCAGCAGTTACTACAGGGGAGGAGGCTACACCTTC. Protein: CASSYYRGGGYTF.

The J gene is TRBJ2-7, the V gene TRBV3-1 (or the pseudogene TRBV3-2); 7 bases align to TRBD2. The V and J ends lost 4 bases and 3 bases, in that order; junction bases with no gene match: 6. There are 14 residues in the CDR3. The germline CDR1 and CDR2 sequences are LGHDT and YNNKEL (reference sequence). This CDR3 is CASSLSGPRYEQYF. In DNA, the CDR3 is TGTGCCAGCAGCCTTAGCGGGCCCCGCTACGAGCAGTACTTC.

V and J are TRBV6-5 and TRBJ1-1; TRBD1 is a possible D gene (6 bases). From germline, CDR1 is MNHEY and CDR2 SVGAGI. The CDR3 totals 14 residues. V lost 6 bases and J 4 bases, leaving 15 bases between the germline ends. Here the CDR3 DNA reads TGTGCCAGCAGCGTACAGGGATTGAGCACTGAAGCTTTCTTT. Amino acids: CASSVQGLSTEAFF.

V is TRBV6-1 and J is TRBJ1-6; 8 bases align to TRBD1. The trim removed 0 bases at V and 8 bases at J, leaving 6 bases unmatched. CDR3 length: 16 amino acids. Looked up from germline, CDR1 is MNHNS and CDR2 is SASEGT. The CDR3 reads CASSEAVQGAHSPLHF. CDR3 DNA sequence: TGTGCCAGCAGTGAAGCGGTGCAGGGGGCGCATTCACCCCTCCACTTT.

This chain connects TRBV18 to TRBJ2-7; D possibly corresponds to TRBD1 (6 bases). Germline assignment: CDR1 KGHSH and CDR2 LQKENI. V was pared by 0 bases and J by 0 bases, with 12 bases between. The CDR3 spans 16 residues. CDR3 sequence reads: CASSPPMRGGSYEQYF. The CDR3 DNA sequence: TGTGCCAGCTCACCACCCATGAGAGGGGGCTCCTACGAGCAGTACTTC.

Sample share makes this clone medium-sized. CDR3 in DNA: TGCGCAGGGGGGGCGAAGGATTCACCCCTCCACTTT. Its protein is CAGGAKDSPLHF. The chain links TRBV23-1 to TRBJ1-6; tentatively, D is TRBD1 (6 bases). TRBV23-1 belongs to the ORF category, with a function that is uncertain. This CDR3 contains 12 residues.

J is TRBJ1-1 and V is TRBV6-5; D call uncertain. Trimming shortened V by 5 bases and J by 0 bases, and 10 bases separated the two germline ends. This CDR3 has 14 residues. Germline V gene lookup returns CDR1 MNHEY and CDR2 SVGAGI. CDR3 sequence (DNA): TGTGCCAGCAGTACCGGTTATATGAACACTGAAGCTTTCTTT. Translating gives CASSTGYMNTEAFF.

This clone was detected a few times. The chain carries TRBV11-2 and TRBJ2-1; D remains ambiguous. Germline V gene lookup returns CDR1 SGHAT and CDR2 FQNNGV. This CDR3 spans 13 amino acids. V was trimmed by 1 base and J by 6 bases, leaving 7 bases between them. CDR3: CASSLGAFNEQFF. The CDR3 DNA reads TGTGCCAGCAGCTTAGGAGCGTTCAATGAGCAGTTCTTC. The whole variable domain, filled in from reference TRBV11-2 and TRBJ2-1, reads EAGVAQSPRYKIIEKRQSVAFWCNPISGHATLYWYQQILGQGPKLLIQFQNNGVVDDSQLPKDRFSAERLKGVDSTLKIQPAKLEDSAVYLCASSLGAFNEQFFGPGTRLTVL.

This sequence joins TRBV5-4 and TRBJ1-1, with 7 bases aligning to TRBD1. CDR1 and CDR2 from the germline V gene are SGHNT and YYREEE (reference sequence). The CDR3 consists of 16 residues. After removal of 3 bases from V and 1 base from J, the junction contained 9 bases not matched to a gene. The CDR3 DNA is TGTGCCAGCAGCTCGAATACGGGACAGAAGAACACTGAAGCTTTCTTT. Protein sequence: CASSSNTGQKNTEAFF.

A remark on this clone: Germline and junction disagree at one end, which may indicate a read error. The chain couples TRBV7-7 to TRBJ2-1; 10 positions match TRBD2. The germline CDR1 and CDR2 sequences are SSHAT and FNYEAQ (reference sequence). CDR3 length: 16 amino acids. The CDR3 loop is CASSPTGTSVHNEQFF. The CDR3 DNA follows: TGTGCTAGCAGTCCAACCGGGACTAGCGTTCACAATGAGCAGTTCTTC.

This clone was counted a single time. The CDR3 DNA reads as TGTGCCTGGAGCCGGGGACAGGGTGATTCACCCCTCCACTTT. Translating gives CAWSRGQGDSPLHF. The genes are TRBV30 and TRBJ1-6; 9 bases are a match to TRBD1. Trimming cost V 3 bases and J 8 bases; bases outside gene matches: 5. In germline, CDR1 is GTSNPN, CDR2 SVGIG (reference sequence). CDR3 length: 14 residues.

The genes are TRBV6-2 or TRBV6-3 and TRBJ2-7; 10 bases align to TRBD2. The CDR3 consists of 17 residues. The V and J ends lost 4 bases and 3 bases, in that order; junction bases with no gene match: 12. Germline CDR1 and CDR2: MNHEY and SVGEGT. CDR3 sequence reads: CASSSGLAGVMVYEQYF. The DNA for the CDR3 is TGTGCCAGCAGTTCGGGGCTAGCGGGGGTCATGGTCTACGAGCAGTACTTC.

This clone is a singleton in its sample. This sequence joins TRBV7-9 and TRBJ2-5, with a weak D call TRBD2 (6 bases). CDR1 SEHNR and CDR2 FQNEAQ come from the germline V gene (reference sequence). The CDR3 contains 11 residues. Between the trimmed V and J ends, which lost 1 base and 10 bases, there was a span of 7 bases. The CDR3 DNA reads TGTGCCAGCAGCTTAGAGGAGGGCCAGTACTTC. Amino acids: CASSLEEGQYF. The complete variable domain, with remaining parts taken from reference TRBV7-9 and TRBJ2-5, reads DTGVSQNPRHKITKRGQNVTFRCDPISEHNRLYWYRQTLGQGPEFLTYFQNEAQLEKSRLLSDRFSAERPKGSFSTLEIQRTEQGDSAMYLCASSLEEGQYFGPGTRLLVL.

The chain couples TRBV6-5 to TRBJ2-3, with TRBD2 as a possible D gene (6 bases). Germline assignment: CDR1 MNHEY and CDR2 SVGAGI. This CDR3 spans 16 amino acids. V was pared by 2 bases and J by 1 base, with 13 bases between. This CDR3 is CASSYVGGRGTDTQYF. CDR3 coding DNA: TGTGCCAGCAGTTACGTCGGGGGAAGGGGCACAGATACGCAGTATTTT.

The J gene is TRBJ1-5, the V gene TRBV15; 8 bases agree with TRBD1. The germline gives CDR1 LNHNV, CDR2 YYDKDF (reference sequence). The V segment lost 4 bases and the J segment 3 bases; nucleotides outside the gene matches: 5. The CDR3 is 15 amino acids. CDR3 amino acids: CATSTGQGFNQPQHF. CDR3 nucleotides: TGTGCCACCAGCACCGGACAGGGTTTCAATCAGCCCCAGCATTTT.

The chain is built from TRBV6-1 and TRBJ1-3; possibly TRBD1 for D (6 bases). The CDR3 contains 17 residues. The V end was cut by 4 bases, the J end by 3 bases, with 19 bases between. The germline gives CDR1 MNHNS, CDR2 SASEGT. The CDR3 here is CASSAPRTGRGGNTIYF. Written as DNA, the CDR3 is TGTGCCAGCAGTGCCCCACGAACGGGCAGGGGTGGAAACACCATATATTTT.

A single count supports this clone. The chain is built from TRBV20-1 and TRBJ2-1, with 15 bases identical to TRBD2. V lost 3 bases and J lost 7; bases outside the gene matches: 7. Germline V gene data show CDR1 as DFQATT and CDR2 as SNEGSKA (reference sequence). CDR3 size: 16 residues. CDR3 loop: CSASLLGTSGRNEQFF. The CDR3, as DNA: TGCAGTGCTAGTCTTCTAGGGACTAGCGGGAGGAATGAGCAGTTCTTC.

This chain connects TRBV5-1 to TRBJ2-1; TRBD2 agrees at 16 bases. V lost 7 bases to trimming and J lost 9 bases; unmatched junction nucleotides: 13. Germline V gene lookup returns CDR1 SGHRS and CDR2 YFSETQ. The CDR3 has 17 residues. The CDR3 here is CASWGTSGRASSVEQFF. The CDR3 DNA follows: TGCGCCAGCTGGGGGACTAGCGGGAGGGCCAGTTCGGTTGAGCAGTTCTTC.

CDR3: CATSRHPRDRLNSPLHF. Written as DNA, the CDR3 is TGTGCCACCAGCAGACACCCCCGGGACAGACTTAATTCACCCCTCCACTTT. The V call is TRBV15, the J call TRBJ1-6, with 7 bases that match TRBD1. In germline, CDR1 is LNHNV, CDR2 YYDKDF (reference sequence). The V and J ends lost 2 bases and 6 bases, in that order; junction bases with no gene match: 10. This CDR3 is 17 amino acids long.